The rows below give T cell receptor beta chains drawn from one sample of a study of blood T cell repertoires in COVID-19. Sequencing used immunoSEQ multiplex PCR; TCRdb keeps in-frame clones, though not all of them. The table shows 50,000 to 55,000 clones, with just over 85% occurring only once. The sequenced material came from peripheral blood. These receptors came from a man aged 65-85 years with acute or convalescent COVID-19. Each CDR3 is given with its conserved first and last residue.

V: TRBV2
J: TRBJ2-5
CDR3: CASRIQTGGVRRETQYF

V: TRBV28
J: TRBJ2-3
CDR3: CASSLSLGGGQGYTDTQYF

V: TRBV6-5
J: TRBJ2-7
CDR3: CASSHPGGRNEQYF

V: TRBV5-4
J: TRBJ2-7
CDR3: CASSSGGGGPYEQYF

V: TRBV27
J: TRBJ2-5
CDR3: CASSIPGQQETQYF

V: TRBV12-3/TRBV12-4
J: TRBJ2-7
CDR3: CASSFAGSHEQYF

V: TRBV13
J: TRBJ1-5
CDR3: CASSLGQGWDQPQHF

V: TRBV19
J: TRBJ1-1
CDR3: CASSIDQVRGAEAFF

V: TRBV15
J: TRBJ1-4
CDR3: CATSRDRFATNEKLFF

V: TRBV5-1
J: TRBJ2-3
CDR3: CASSSLGSRTDTQYF

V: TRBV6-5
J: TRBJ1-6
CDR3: CASRDPGQGYSPLHF

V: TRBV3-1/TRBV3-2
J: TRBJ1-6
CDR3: CASSLRGFNSPLHF

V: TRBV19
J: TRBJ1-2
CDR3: CASSLKGDYGYTF

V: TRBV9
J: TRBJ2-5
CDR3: CASAEGTGGGETQYF

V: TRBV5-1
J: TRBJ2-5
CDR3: CASSTGQAQETQYF

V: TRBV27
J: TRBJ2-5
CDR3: CASSRGPRETQYF

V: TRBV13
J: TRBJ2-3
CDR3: CASSFGLDTDTQYF

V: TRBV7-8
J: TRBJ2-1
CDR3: CASRFSGVSYNEQFF

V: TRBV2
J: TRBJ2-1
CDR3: CASSTKDPGTRGTDEQFF

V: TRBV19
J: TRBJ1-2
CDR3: CASSPREGGYTF

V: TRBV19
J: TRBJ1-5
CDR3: CASSIEPGRYSNQPQHF

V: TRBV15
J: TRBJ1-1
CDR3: CATSRVGAGGEAFF

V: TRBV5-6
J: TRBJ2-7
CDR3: CASSYRNRLAGPYEQYF